The 21 T cell receptor beta chains below were found in one sample sequenced in a study of blood T cell repertoires in COVID-19. Clones were sequenced by immunoSEQ multiplex PCR, and TCRdb holds only the in-frame ones, with some missing. Among under 200,000 clones listed, 75% to 90% were seen once. Sequencing input: PBMCs or T cells enriched from blood (not recorded which). The receptors come from a woman under 30 who had recovered from COVID-19.

The chain employs TRBV27 and TRBJ2-3; D uncertain. Germline CDR1 is MNHEY and CDR2 is SMNVEV (reference sequence). The CDR3 loop spans 11 amino acids. The V and J ends lost 7 bases and 8 bases respectively, with 10 bases between them. CDR3 protein: CASTSRGTQYF. The DNA of the CDR3 is TGTGCCAGCACCTCCCGCGGTACGCAGTATTTT.

This clone was seen only a few times. The chain has TRBV5-4 and TRBJ1-2, with 8 bases that match TRBD1. The germline gives CDR1 SGHNT, CDR2 YYREEE (reference sequence). This CDR3 is built from 13 residues. V shed 3 bases, J shed 9 bases, and the junction held 7 bases outside the gene matches. In DNA form, the CDR3 reads TGTGCCAGCAGCTGGACAGGGAGTCGTAGCTACACCTTC. Protein sequence: CASSWTGSRSYTF. The whole variable domain, filled in from reference TRBV5-4 and TRBJ1-2, reads ETGVTQSPTHLIKTRGQQVTLRCSSQSGHNTVSWYQQALGQGPQFIFQYYREEENGRGNFPPRFSGLQFPNYSSELNVNALELDDSALYLCASSWTGSRSYTFGSGTRLTVV.

This clone was counted a single time. The rearrangement uses TRBV7-2 and TRBJ2-2; TRBD1 agrees at 9 bases. The CDR3 is 15 amino acids. J was trimmed by 7 bases and V by 4 bases; bases with no gene match: 7. Per the germline V gene, CDR1 is SGHTA and CDR2 is FQGNSA. The CDR3 DNA is TGTGCCAGCAGCTCGACAGGGGGTGGTGACGGGGAGCTGTTTTTT. The encoded protein is CASSSTGGGDGELFF.

This clone has just one count. V usage is TRBV3-1 (or the pseudogene TRBV3-2) and J usage is TRBJ1-2; TRBD1 aligns across 7 bases. Germline V gene sequence: CDR1 LGHDT, CDR2 YNNKEL (reference sequence). The CDR3 extends over 14 amino acids. Losses at the gene ends were 5 bases for V and 10 bases for J; bases not matched to a gene: 13. In DNA, the CDR3 is TGTGCCAGCAGCTTTGACGACAGGGACGGTGTCTACACCTTC. Translated, it gives CASSFDDRDGVYTF.

V gene TRBV5-1 combines with J gene TRBJ1-1, with D tentatively TRBD1 (5 bases). CDR1 and CDR2 from the germline V gene are SGHRS and YFSETQ. The V and J ends lost 3 bases and 0 bases respectively, with 15 bases between them. The CDR3 totals 16 residues. CDR3 DNA sequence: TGCGCCAGCAGCTCCCCCGCAGGGTCTATGAACACTGAAGCTTTCTTT. It codes for CASSSPAGSMNTEAFF.

The chain carries TRBV29-1 and TRBJ2-1, with D tentatively TRBD2 (6 bases). The CDR3 is 15 residues long. Trimming took 4 bases from V and 4 from J, leaving 17 bases between them. CDR1 and CDR2 from the germline V gene are SQVTM and ANQGSEA. This chain's CDR3 is CSVGQGLNLYNEQFF. The CDR3 bases are TGCAGCGTTGGTCAGGGACTCAACTTATACAATGAGCAGTTCTTC.

V usage is TRBV29-1 and J usage is TRBJ2-5, with a possible D match to TRBD1 (6 bases). Per the germline V gene, CDR1 is SQVTM and CDR2 is ANQGSEA. CDR3 length: 14 amino acids. V shed 3 bases and J shed 1 base, with 12 bases lying between them. CDR3 amino acids: CSVELNRVQETQYF. Written as DNA, the CDR3 is TGCAGCGTTGAGCTAAACAGGGTCCAAGAGACCCAGTACTTC.

The chain uses TRBV28 and TRBJ1-5; D is ambiguous. Trimming cost V 1 base and J 2 bases, with 12 bases left between them. The CDR3 runs 16 residues. From germline, CDR1 is MDHEN and CDR2 SYDVKM. Written as DNA, the CDR3 is TGTGCCAGCAGTTTATCTGGACTTTTTGGCAATCAGCCCCAGCATTTT. Amino acids: CASSLSGLFGNQPQHF.

The chain combines TRBV28 with TRBJ2-7; D may be TRBD2 (6 bases). CDR3 length: 15 residues. V was clipped by 3 bases and J by 0 bases, with 12 bases between them. Germline V gives CDR1 MDHEN, CDR2 SYDVKM. CDR3 loop: CASSLGGRNSYEQYF. In DNA form, the CDR3 reads TGTGCCAGCAGTTTGGGGGGACGCAACTCCTACGAGCAGTACTTC.

This clone was observed once. The DNA for the CDR3 is TGTGCCAGCAGTCCCGGGACAGGGCTTGATTTTTACTTC. Protein product: CASSPGTGLDFYF. This chain connects TRBV28 to TRBJ2-7; 9 nucleotides agree with TRBD1. The CDR3 loop spans 13 amino acids. Trimming at V came to 5 bases and at J to 13 bases, leaving 12 bases not matched to a gene. CDR1 is MDHEN and CDR2 is SYDVKM in the germline V gene.

V is TRBV7-9 and J is TRBJ1-2; D ambiguous. CDR3 size: 13 residues. Germline V lookup: CDR1 SEHNR, CDR2 FQNEAQ (reference sequence). Trimming took off 1 base at V and 8 bases at J, with 11 bases between the two ends. This chain's CDR3 is CASSLENSRGYTF. The CDR3, as DNA: TGTGCCAGCAGCTTAGAGAACAGTCGGGGCTACACCTTC.

The chain combines TRBV5-1 with TRBJ2-3; D gene unclear. The CDR3 is made up of 14 amino acids. Germline CDR1 is SGHRS and CDR2 is YFSETQ. V gave up 6 bases and J gave up 0 bases, with 11 bases separating them. The CDR3 here is CASINDTSTDTQYF. In nucleotides, the CDR3 is TGCGCCAGCATAAATGATACTAGCACAGATACGCAGTATTTT.

This chain uses TRBV19 with TRBJ2-7; D perhaps matches TRBD1 (7 bases). The germline CDR1 and CDR2 sequences are LNHDA and SQIVND (reference sequence). This CDR3 comprises 14 residues. The V end was cut by 6 bases, the J end by 1 base, with 13 bases between. This CDR3 reads CASRPTGTSYEQYF. DNA for the CDR3: TGTGCCAGTAGACCGACAGGGACTTCCTACGAGCAGTACTTC.

The genes are TRBV20-1 and TRBJ2-1; perhaps TRBD2 as D (5 bases). The CDR3 has 17 residues. Germline V lookup: CDR1 DFQATT, CDR2 SNEGSKA (reference sequence). Trimming took 3 bases from V and 0 from J, leaving 18 bases between them. The CDR3 bases are TGCAGTGCTAGTTCGGAGAGGGCGCCAAGCTCCTACAATGAGCAGTTCTTC. This gives the protein CSASSERAPSSYNEQFF.

The V and J genes are TRBV11-2 and TRBJ2-5, with D perhaps TRBD2 (6 bases). This CDR3 has 15 residues. V lost 3 bases, J lost 2 bases, and 13 bases lay in between. Germline V gives CDR1 SGHAT, CDR2 FQNNGV. DNA of the CDR3: TGTGCCAGCAGCTTTTCGGGACTCACGCAAGAGACCCAGTACTTC. Translating gives CASSFSGLTQETQYF.

The chain uses TRBV15 and TRBJ2-6; TRBD1 matches 9 bases. The ends lost 5 bases at V and 0 bases at J; junction bases unmatched: 5. The CDR3 extends over 17 amino acids. The germline V gene encodes CDR1 LNHNV and CDR2 YYDKDF (reference sequence). As DNA, the CDR3 is TGTGCCACCAGCCCGACAGGGGGTAACTCTGGGGCCAACGTCCTGACTTTC. It codes for CATSPTGGNSGANVLTF.

The chain has TRBV15 and TRBJ2-7, with TRBD1 as a possible D gene (5 bases). Looked up from germline, CDR1 is LNHNV and CDR2 is YYDKDF (reference sequence). This CDR3 region has 14 residues. Trimming removed 0 bases at V and 2 bases at J, with 8 bases between. CDR3 region: CATSRDRVAYEQYF. The CDR3 DNA reads as TGTGCCACCAGCAGAGACAGGGTTGCCTACGAGCAGTACTTC.

The V and J genes are TRBV5-1 and TRBJ2-7, with TRBD2 identical over 12 bases. This CDR3 is 16 amino acids long. The V gene's germline CDR1 is SGHRS and CDR2 YFSETQ. The V and J ends lost 4 bases and 7 bases, in that order; junction bases with no gene match: 12. The CDR3 sequence is CASSALTSGSAEEQYF. In DNA form, the CDR3 reads TGCGCCAGCAGCGCCCTGACTAGCGGGAGTGCGGAAGAGCAGTACTTC.

CDR3 sequence (DNA): TGTGCCAGCAGCCTACCCCGGGACAGGGCTTTCAACGAGCAGTACTTC. Amino acid sequence: CASSLPRDRAFNEQYF. V and J are TRBV7-2 and TRBJ2-7, with TRBD1 matching over 9 bases. CDR1 and CDR2 from the germline V gene are SGHTA and FQGNSA. The CDR3 sequence is 16 residues long. Unmatched junction bases numbered 13, after V lost 5 bases and J lost 5 bases.

In its sample, this clone was seen once. The chain couples TRBV6-2 or TRBV6-3 to TRBJ2-1; the match to TRBD2 covers 10 bases. Germline lookup yields CDR1 MNHEY and CDR2 SVGEGT. Trimming cost V 6 bases and J 12 bases; bases outside gene matches: 14. The length of the CDR3 is 15 residues. The CDR3 DNA reads as TGTGCCAGCAGCCGCAGCCTAGCGGGAGCTTCTGGGCAGTTCTTC. This codes for CASSRSLAGASGQFF.

This clone was recorded once. This chain uses TRBV6-4 with TRBJ2-1, with TRBD2 matching 8 bases. Germline V lookup: CDR1 MRHNA, CDR2 SNTAGT. Germline trimming cut 4 bases from V and 6 bases from J; bases unmatched to any gene: 5. The CDR3 runs 14 residues. This CDR3 is CASSAGLERNEQFF. In DNA, the CDR3 is TGTGCCAGCAGTGCGGGACTAGAACGCAATGAGCAGTTCTTC.